A selection of T cell receptor beta chains follows, all from one sample in a study of Ad26.COV2.S vaccination and SARS-CoV-2 variants. Assay: immunoSEQ multiplex PCR; the TCRdb copy retains only in-frame clones and omits some. The sample shows about 330,000 clones, around 90% of them seen only once. The sequencing here drew on peripheral blood, taken in a trial of Ad26.COV2.S vaccine versus placebo. The source is a person aged 18-60 years who received the Ad26.COV2.S COVID-19 vaccine or a placebo. The CDR3 runs from the conserved cysteine through the conserved F or W. A D gene is named only where the DNA matches it firmly. Size values are once, few and many counts, or a class for expanded clones, and some rows have none.

j_call: TRBJ2-1
d_call: .
cdr3_length: 15
clone_size: .
v_call: TRBV3-1/TRBV3-2
cdr3_aa: CASSPGLAPYNEQFF
cdr3_nt: TGTGCCAGCAGCCCCGGCCTAGCACCCTACAATGAGCAGTTCTTC

j_call: TRBJ1-1
d_call: .
cdr3_length: 13
clone_size: .
v_call: TRBV30
cdr3_aa: CAWTAGIRTEAFF
cdr3_nt: TGTGCCTGGACTGCAGGGATTAGGACTGAAGCTTTCTTT

j_call: TRBJ1-2
d_call: .
cdr3_length: 15
clone_size: few
v_call: TRBV27
cdr3_aa: CASSSSGWGNYGYTF
cdr3_nt: TGTGCCAGCAGTTCCTCGGGATGGGGGAACTATGGCTACACCTTC

j_call: TRBJ1-4
d_call: .
cdr3_length: 14
clone_size: once
v_call: TRBV13
cdr3_aa: CASSAANGNEKLFF
cdr3_nt: TGTGCCAGCAGCGCCGCGAATGGAAATGAAAAACTGTTTTTT

j_call: TRBJ1-4
d_call: .
cdr3_length: 15
clone_size: .
v_call: TRBV5-6
cdr3_aa: CASSWQSQLNEKLFF
cdr3_nt: TGTGCCAGCAGCTGGCAATCGCAGTTAAATGAAAAACTGTTTTTT

j_call: TRBJ1-2
d_call: .
cdr3_length: 15
clone_size: .
v_call: TRBV5-5
cdr3_aa: CASSLGSVAPYGYTF
cdr3_nt: TGTGCCAGCAGCCTGGGGTCAGTGGCCCCCTATGGCTACACCTTC

j_call: TRBJ2-2
d_call: .
cdr3_length: 13
clone_size: .
v_call: TRBV6-5
cdr3_aa: CASSRDVSGELFF
cdr3_nt: TGTGCCAGCAGTAGGGACGTCTCCGGGGAGCTGTTTTTT

j_call: TRBJ1-4
d_call: TRBD1
cdr3_length: 17
clone_size: .
v_call: TRBV4-3
cdr3_aa: CASSQEPGQGPNEKLFF
cdr3_nt: TGCGCCAGCAGCCAAGAACCGGGACAGGGTCCTAATGAAAAACTGTTTTTT

j_call: TRBJ1-1
d_call: .
cdr3_length: 11
clone_size: once
v_call: TRBV7-2
cdr3_aa: CASGVDTEAFF
cdr3_nt: TGTGCCAGCGGTGTGGACACTGAAGCTTTCTTT

j_call: TRBJ2-7
d_call: .
cdr3_length: 13
clone_size: .
v_call: TRBV7-2
cdr3_aa: CATGQSWSYEQYF
cdr3_nt: TGTGCCACCGGACAGTCCTGGTCCTACGAGCAGTACTTC

j_call: TRBJ2-7
d_call: .
cdr3_length: 14
clone_size: .
v_call: TRBV19
cdr3_aa: CASSIAHTGYEQYF
cdr3_nt: TGTGCCAGTAGTATTGCCCACACGGGCTACGAGCAGTACTTC

j_call: TRBJ1-3
d_call: .
cdr3_length: 17
clone_size: .
v_call: TRBV4-2
cdr3_aa: CASSRKIGLPRRNTIYF
cdr3_nt: TGTGCCAGCAGCCGAAAAATTGGACTTCCTAGGCGGAACACCATATATTTT

j_call: TRBJ2-7
d_call: .
cdr3_length: 14
clone_size: .
v_call: TRBV28
cdr3_aa: CASSLVGGSQGQYF
cdr3_nt: TGTGCCAGCAGTCTAGTTGGGGGCAGCCAGGGGCAGTACTTC

j_call: TRBJ1-5
d_call: .
cdr3_length: 15
clone_size: .
v_call: TRBV6-6
cdr3_aa: CASSYFGLLYQPQHF
cdr3_nt: TGTGCCAGCAGTTACTTCGGGCTATTATATCAGCCCCAGCATTTT

j_call: TRBJ2-1
d_call: TRBD1
cdr3_length: 15
clone_size: .
v_call: TRBV2
cdr3_aa: CASSEGQGVGEEQFF
cdr3_nt: TGTGCCAGCAGTGAAGGACAGGGTGTTGGGGAGGAGCAGTTCTTC

j_call: TRBJ2-1
d_call: .
cdr3_length: 14
clone_size: .
v_call: TRBV27
cdr3_aa: CASRDGSSYNEQFF
cdr3_nt: TGTGCCAGTAGAGACGGGAGCTCCTACAATGAGCAGTTCTTC

j_call: TRBJ2-1
d_call: .
cdr3_length: 14
clone_size: .
v_call: TRBV6-2/TRBV6-3
cdr3_aa: CASSPRHFNNEQFF
cdr3_nt: TGTGCCAGCAGCCCCCGGCACTTTAACAATGAGCAGTTCTTC

j_call: TRBJ2-1
d_call: .
cdr3_length: 14
clone_size: .
v_call: TRBV21-1
cdr3_aa: CASSPPPEHNEQFF
cdr3_nt: TGTGCCAGCAGCCCCCCGCCGGAGCACAATGAGCAGTTCTTC

j_call: TRBJ1-2
d_call: .
cdr3_length: 14
clone_size: .
v_call: TRBV9
cdr3_aa: CASSPPGRSYGYTF
cdr3_nt: TGTGCCAGCAGCCCCCCCGGGCGGTCCTATGGCTACACCTTC

j_call: TRBJ1-1
d_call: .
cdr3_length: 13
clone_size: .
v_call: TRBV18
cdr3_aa: CASSPIGRTQAFF
cdr3_nt: TGTGCCAGCTCACCAATAGGTCGAACACAGGCTTTCTTT

j_call: TRBJ1-3
d_call: .
cdr3_length: 16
clone_size: .
v_call: TRBV7-2
cdr3_aa: CASSLDGGMAGNTIYF
cdr3_nt: TGTGCCAGCAGCTTAGATGGGGGAATGGCTGGAAACACCATATATTTT

j_call: TRBJ1-1
d_call: TRBD1
cdr3_length: 15
clone_size: few
v_call: TRBV28
cdr3_aa: CASIPQGGRNTEAFF
cdr3_nt: TGTGCCAGCATACCCCAGGGGGGCCGGAACACTGAAGCTTTCTTT

j_call: TRBJ1-1
d_call: .
cdr3_length: 11
clone_size: .
v_call: TRBV20-1
cdr3_aa: CSSFMNTEAFF
cdr3_nt: TGCAGCAGCTTTATGAACACTGAAGCTTTCTTT

j_call: TRBJ1-1
d_call: .
cdr3_length: 13
clone_size: .
v_call: TRBV18
cdr3_aa: CASSPSSTAQAFF
cdr3_nt: TGTGCCAGCTCACCGTCCTCCACAGCACAAGCTTTCTTT

j_call: TRBJ2-3
d_call: .
cdr3_length: 14
clone_size: .
v_call: TRBV27
cdr3_aa: CASSILASTDTQYF
cdr3_nt: TGTGCCAGCAGTATCTTAGCGAGCACAGATACGCAGTATTTT

j_call: TRBJ1-1
d_call: .
cdr3_length: 14
clone_size: .
v_call: TRBV19
cdr3_aa: CASRQPNMNTEAFF
cdr3_nt: TGTGCCAGTCGACAGCCAAACATGAACACTGAAGCTTTCTTT

j_call: TRBJ2-1
d_call: TRBD2
cdr3_length: 15
clone_size: .
v_call: TRBV7-3
cdr3_aa: CASSPLAGSGVEQFF
cdr3_nt: TGTGCCAGCAGCCCCCTAGCGGGATCGGGGGTTGAGCAGTTCTTC

j_call: TRBJ2-3
d_call: TRBD1
cdr3_length: 14
clone_size: .
v_call: TRBV6-5
cdr3_aa: CASKAGQGGDTQYF
cdr3_nt: TGTGCCAGCAAGGCCGGACAGGGGGGCGATACGCAGTATTTT

j_call: TRBJ1-1
d_call: .
cdr3_length: 15
clone_size: .
v_call: TRBV11-2
cdr3_aa: CASSLVQGRFTEAFF
cdr3_nt: TGTGCCAGCAGCTTAGTGCAGGGAAGATTCACTGAAGCTTTCTTT

j_call: TRBJ1-2
d_call: .
cdr3_length: 17
clone_size: .
v_call: TRBV4-1
cdr3_aa: CASSQAGGTSSNYGYTF
cdr3_nt: TGCGCCAGCAGCCAAGCTGGGGGCACCTCTTCTAACTATGGCTACACCTTC

j_call: TRBJ2-3
d_call: .
cdr3_length: 14
clone_size: .
v_call: TRBV7-2
cdr3_aa: CASSFVQATDTQYF
cdr3_nt: TGTGCCAGCAGCTTTGTACAAGCCACAGATACGCAGTATTTT

j_call: TRBJ2-2
d_call: .
cdr3_length: 15
clone_size: .
v_call: TRBV7-2
cdr3_aa: CASSFRARDTGELFF
cdr3_nt: TGTGCCAGCAGCTTCAGGGCTAGGGACACCGGGGAGCTGTTTTTT

j_call: TRBJ1-6
d_call: TRBD1
cdr3_length: 15
clone_size: .
v_call: TRBV6-5
cdr3_aa: CASSSPLRGLKALHF
cdr3_nt: TGTGCCAGCAGTTCCCCTCTCAGGGGGCTGAAAGCCCTCCACTTT

j_call: TRBJ1-2
d_call: .
cdr3_length: 11
clone_size: .
v_call: TRBV18
cdr3_aa: CASSPGGGYTF
cdr3_nt: TGTGCCAGCTCACCGGGGGGAGGCTACACCTTC

j_call: TRBJ1-2
d_call: TRBD1
cdr3_length: 14
clone_size: .
v_call: TRBV7-2
cdr3_aa: CASSSWDRAYGYTF
cdr3_nt: TGTGCCAGCAGCTCCTGGGACAGGGCCTATGGCTACACCTTC

j_call: TRBJ2-1
d_call: TRBD2
cdr3_length: 18
clone_size: .
v_call: TRBV29-1
cdr3_aa: CSVEEIVAGAISYNEQFF
cdr3_nt: TGCAGCGTTGAAGAGATAGTAGCGGGAGCGATCTCCTACAATGAGCAGTTCTTC

j_call: TRBJ2-3
d_call: .
cdr3_length: 16
clone_size: once
v_call: TRBV21-1
cdr3_aa: CASSSRTGLRPCTQYF
cdr3_nt: TGTGCCAGCAGCTCACGCACGGGACTAAGGCCTTGTACGCAGTATTTT

j_call: TRBJ1-1
d_call: .
cdr3_length: 16
clone_size: once
v_call: TRBV7-2
cdr3_aa: CASSLDMPEGSTEAFF
cdr3_nt: TGTGCCAGCAGCTTAGACATGCCAGAAGGAAGCACTGAAGCTTTCTTT

j_call: TRBJ1-2
d_call: .
cdr3_length: 13
clone_size: .
v_call: TRBV28
cdr3_aa: CASSFPGTGGYTF
cdr3_nt: TGTGCCAGCAGTTTCCCCGGTACGGGTGGCTACACCTTC

j_call: TRBJ2-6
d_call: TRBD1
cdr3_length: 16
clone_size: .
v_call: TRBV5-8
cdr3_aa: CARSDPTGAGANVLTF
cdr3_nt: TGTGCCAGATCAGACCCGACAGGGGCTGGGGCCAACGTCCTGACTTTC

j_call: TRBJ2-1
d_call: .
cdr3_length: 12
clone_size: .
v_call: TRBV20-1
cdr3_aa: CSASKFRDEQFF
cdr3_nt: TGCAGTGCTAGTAAGTTCCGGGATGAGCAGTTCTTC

j_call: TRBJ2-7
d_call: .
cdr3_length: 14
clone_size: .
v_call: TRBV4-1
cdr3_aa: CASSQTTGSYEQYF
cdr3_nt: TGCGCCAGCAGCCAGACGACCGGCTCCTACGAGCAGTACTTC

j_call: TRBJ1-1
d_call: TRBD1
cdr3_length: 16
clone_size: .
v_call: TRBV10-3
cdr3_aa: CAISSFSGTGGTEAFF
cdr3_nt: TGTGCCATCAGCTCCTTCTCCGGGACAGGGGGCACTGAAGCTTTCTTT

j_call: TRBJ1-2
d_call: .
cdr3_length: 17
clone_size: .
v_call: TRBV27
cdr3_aa: CASSPRTVVGELYGYTF
cdr3_nt: TGTGCCAGCAGTCCCCGGACAGTGGTGGGGGAACTATATGGCTACACCTTC